These T cell receptor beta chains were read from a single sample in a study of blood T cell repertoires in COVID-19. Sequencing was performed with immunoSEQ multiplex PCR; in TCRdb, only in-frame clones are kept and a portion is missing. The sample lists about 480,000 clones; around 89% were seen once. The sequenced material came from peripheral blood. These TCRs come from a woman aged 30 to 39 with acute or convalescent COVID-19. Each CDR3 is given with its conserved first and last residue. Fields, in order: clone size, J gene, V gene, D gene, CDR3 protein, CDR3 DNA. D genes are given only for firm matches. Clone size, where shown, is once, few, many, or a class for clones that have expanded.

>few|TRBJ2-2|TRBV6-5|.
CASSYLWNTGELFF
TGTGCCAGCAGTTACCTTTGGAACACCGGGGAGCTGTTTTTT
>.|TRBJ2-3|TRBV24-1|TRBD2
CATSDLTGGSTDTQYF
TGTGCCACCAGTGATTTGACGGGGGGTAGCACAGATACGCAGTATTTT
>.|TRBJ1-2|TRBV15|TRBD1
CATSRDLGQSGGYTF
TGTGCCACCAGCAGAGATCTGGGACAGAGCGGTGGCTACACCTTC
>once|TRBJ2-3|TRBV19|TRBD1
CASRPRDSHTDTQYF
TGTGCCAGTAGACCCCGGGACAGCCACACAGATACGCAGTATTTT
>.|TRBJ1-2|TRBV2|TRBD1
CASWGGQGFLPPYGYTF
TGTGCCAGCTGGGGGGGACAGGGGTTTTTGCCGCCATATGGCTACACCTTC
>.|TRBJ2-2|TRBV19|.
CASSIQTGNTGELFF
TGTGCCAGTAGTATACAAACAGGAAACACCGGGGAGCTGTTTTTT
>.|TRBJ2-2|TRBV7-2|.
CASSIAGTSNTGELFF
TGTGCCAGCAGCATAGCCGGGACTTCGAACACCGGGGAGCTGTTTTTT
>.|TRBJ2-6|TRBV20-1|.
CSASGSGAGANVLTF
TGCAGTGCTAGTGGTTCTGGGGCCGGGGCCAACGTCCTGACTTTC
>.|TRBJ1-5|TRBV10-3|TRBD1
CAISAEDRGNQPQHF
TGTGCCATCTCTGCCGAAGACAGGGGCAATCAGCCCCAGCATTTT
>.|TRBJ1-1|TRBV6-5|.
CASLSGNTEAFF
TGTGCCAGCCTGTCAGGGAACACTGAAGCTTTCTTT
>.|TRBJ2-7|TRBV6-2/TRBV6-3|.
CASSYWGAYEQYF
TGTGCCAGCAGTTACTGGGGGGCCTACGAGCAGTACTTC
>.|TRBJ2-5|TRBV25-1|.
CASSEARGNQETQYF
TGTGCCAGCAGTGAAGCACGCGGCAACCAAGAGACCCAGTACTTC
>.|TRBJ2-1|TRBV27|TRBD2
CASSSLAGGLDEQFF
TGTGCCAGCAGTTCACTAGCGGGGGGGCTAGATGAGCAGTTCTTC
>.|TRBJ2-3|TRBV5-1|TRBD2
CASSSWGTTLTDTQYF
TGCGCCAGCAGCTCTTGGGGGACTACCTTGACAGATACGCAGTATTTT
>.|TRBJ2-1|TRBV3-1/TRBV3-2|.
CASSQDLGGSYNEQFF
TGTGCCAGCAGCCAAGATCTAGGGGGCTCCTACAATGAGCAGTTCTTC
>.|TRBJ2-1|TRBV19|.
CASSMEGQSYNEQFF
TGTGCCAGTAGTATGGAGGGGCAGTCCTACAATGAGCAGTTCTTC
>.|TRBJ1-5|TRBV19|.
CASSIRRVHQPQHF
TGTGCCAGTAGTATTAGGAGGGTCCATCAGCCCCAGCATTTT
>.|TRBJ1-2|TRBV4-1|.
CASSQAPLFTF
TGCGCCAGCAGCCAAGCCCCTCTATTCACCTTC
>.|TRBJ2-3|TRBV2|.
CASTRLAGAADTQYF
TGTGCCAGCACTCGACTGGCTGGGGCGGCAGATACGCAGTATTTT
>.|TRBJ2-2|TRBV7-2|.
CASSPLGRENTGELFF
TGTGCCAGCAGCCCCTTAGGCAGGGAGAACACCGGGGAGCTGTTTTTT
>.|TRBJ2-7|TRBV20-1|.
CSASMGGYEQYF
TGCAGTGCTAGTATGGGGGGCTACGAGCAGTACTTC
>.|TRBJ2-3|TRBV28|.
CASSFGQGRGHF
TGTGCCAGCAGTTTTGGTCAAGGACGAGGGCATTTT
>few|TRBJ2-1|TRBV5-8|.
CASSLRQVEYNEQFF
TGTGCCAGCAGCTTGAGACAGGTCGAATACAATGAGCAGTTCTTC
>.|TRBJ1-1|TRBV18|.
CASSHKNTEAFF
TGTGCCAGCTCGCACAAGAACACTGAAGCTTTCTTT
>once|TRBJ2-3|TRBV3-1/TRBV3-2|.
CASSQARTPDTQYF
TGTGCCAGCAGCCAAGCCCGGACACCAGATACGCAGTATTTT
>.|TRBJ1-1|TRBV20-1|.
CSAVDELEAFF
TGCAGTGCTGTCGATGAACTTGAAGCTTTCTTT
>.|TRBJ2-1|TRBV6-5|TRBD1
CASSYHRTGNYNEQFF
TGTGCCAGCAGTTACCATAGGACAGGGAACTACAATGAGCAGTTCTTC
>.|TRBJ1-1|TRBV7-6|.
CASSLGRLNTEAFF
TGTGCCAGCAGCTTAGGCAGGTTGAACACTGAAGCTTTCTTT
>.|TRBJ1-1|TRBV28|.
CATFSGDTLAEAFF
TGTGCCACCTTCTCGGGGGATACCTTGGCTGAAGCTTTCTTT
>.|TRBJ2-2|TRBV7-2|TRBD1
CASSLGDRGRRELFF
TGTGCCAGCAGTCTCGGGGACAGGGGGCGTAGGGAGCTGTTTTTT
>.|TRBJ2-5|TRBV11-2|.
CASSITDKRETQYF
TGTGCCAGCAGCATAACGGACAAACGAGAGACCCAGTACTTC
>.|TRBJ1-2|TRBV18|.
CASSPGTSRYGYTF
TGTGCCAGCTCACCAGGGACTTCACGCTATGGCTACACCTTC